The T cell receptor beta chain described here comes from a study of shared clonotypes between healthy human individuals. The germline gives CDR1 MNHEY, CDR2 SVGAGI. The CDR3 is 15 amino acids. Trimming shortened V by 4 bases and J by 0 bases, and 12 bases separated the two germline ends. Clones were sequenced by immunoSEQ multiplex PCR, and TCRdb holds only the in-frame ones, with some missing. The table shows about 960,000 clones, with 70% to 85% occurring only once. The V and J genes are TRBV6-5 and TRBJ1-1; the D is unclear. Sequencing was done on a sample of memory CD4+ T cells sorted from blood. Sample subset: CD45RA-negative fraction. The TCR was taken from a man aged 18-30 years in good health. The CDR3 sequence is CASSSMKRMNTEAFF. The CDR3 DNA is TGTGCCAGCAGTTCGATGAAGCGAATGAACACTGAAGCTTTCTTT.